The sequence of this TCR beta chain was determined in a study of blood T cell repertoires in COVID-19. Participants spanned ages roughly 18 to 95 years and resided in about two dozen US areas. Participant-given clinical history determined each cohort assignment. Within 2 weeks of study entry, exposed participants had contacted a PCR-confirmed or clinician-diagnosed COVID-19 case. The authors' processing: Estimation of nucleated cell counts relied on the amplification of reference gene primers. Profiled with immunoSEQ multiplex PCR; TCRdb holds only in-frame clones, not every one. V and J calls and clone size are copied from that table; D and trimming were computed from the DNA. The repertoire holds 270,000 or so clones, with around 93% as singletons. The CDR3 totals 17 residues. Germline CDR1 and CDR2: KGHDR and SFDVKD. With V trimmed by 0 bases and J by 4 bases, 7 bases remained unmatched.

The specimen was PBMCs or T cells enriched from blood (not recorded which). The receptor's source is a man aged 40-49 years who had been exposed to COVID-19. The chain has TRBV24-1 and TRBJ1-4; 7 positions match TRBD1. CDR3 amino acids: CATSDLPGTADNEKLFF. The CDR3 nucleotides are TGTGCCACCAGTGATTTGCCGGGGACAGCGGATAATGAAAAACTGTTTTTT.